A selection of T cell receptor beta chains follows, all from one sample in a study of OX40 agonist ivuxolimab in advanced cancers. The table came from immunoSEQ multiplex PCR; TCRdb's copy has only in-frame clones and leaves some out. The sample lists approximately 88,000 clones, approximately 91% occurring once. The sample was CD4+ or CD8+ T cells sorted from blood, taken in a trial of the OX40 agonist ivuxolimab. The receptors shown here come from an adult with an advanced solid tumor such as melanoma, head and neck, liver or kidney cancer. The CDR3 runs from the conserved cysteine through the conserved F or W. The D gene is left open where the match is weak. A row's size may be missing; if present it is once, few, many or a size class.

D | J | size | V | CDR3 | DNA
NA | TRBJ2-4 | NA | TRBV5-1 | CASSPRQDGDIQYF | TGCGCCAGCAGCCCCAGACAGGATGGGGACATTCAGTACTTC
NA | TRBJ1-2 | NA | TRBV5-1 | CASSLASLSNYGYTF | TGCGCCAGCAGCTTGGCTTCTCTAAGTAACTATGGCTACACCTTC
NA | TRBJ2-3 | NA | TRBV18 | CASSPWQGGVSTDTQYF | TGTGCCAGCTCACCATGGCAGGGGGGAGTTAGCACAGATACGCAGTATTTT
NA | TRBJ1-5 | NA | TRBV5-1 | CASSPGHESGNQPQHF | TGCGCCAGCAGCCCTGGACACGAATCGGGCAATCAGCCCCAGCATTTT
NA | TRBJ2-4 | NA | TRBV2 | CASSGQVNIQYF | TGTGCCAGCAGTGGACAGGTAAACATTCAGTACTTC
NA | TRBJ2-7 | NA | TRBV15 | CATSRRQSDEQYF | TGTGCCACCAGCAGAAGACAGTCGGACGAGCAGTACTTC
NA | TRBJ2-2 | few | TRBV4-3 | CASRFMSGDIISSGELFF | TGCGCCAGCAGATTCATGTCGGGGGACATCATCTCGTCCGGGGAGCTGTTTTTT
NA | TRBJ2-7 | NA | TRBV7-6 | CASSLPSSYEQYF | TGTGCCAGCAGCTTACCTAGCTCCTACGAGCAGTACTTC
NA | TRBJ1-2 | NA | TRBV21-1 | CASSKPWARGNFNYGYTF | NA
NA | TRBJ2-7 | NA | TRBV27 | CASSFGAFNEQYF | TGTGCCAGCAGTTTCGGGGCTTTCAACGAGCAGTACTTC
NA | TRBJ2-1 | NA | TRBV6-5 | CASSGDLTNNEQFF | TGTGCCAGCAGCGGGGACTTGACGAACAATGAGCAGTTCTTC
TRBD1 | TRBJ2-5 | NA | TRBV2 | CASNPGQGKETQYF | TGTGCCAGCAATCCGGGACAGGGGAAGGAGACCCAGTACTTC
TRBD1 | TRBJ1-3 | NA | TRBV7-2 | CASSRTGGSGNTIYF | TGTGCCAGCAGCCGGACAGGGGGCTCTGGAAACACCATATATTTT
NA | TRBJ1-4 | NA | TRBV4-2 | CASSRNSPPGEKLFF | TGTGCCAGCAGCCGAAATTCCCCACCGGGGGAAAAACTGTTTTTT
TRBD2 | TRBJ2-7 | NA | TRBV5-4 | CASSLGLAGGNYEQYF | TGTGCCAGCAGCTTGGGGCTAGCGGGGGGAAACTACGAGCAGTACTTC
NA | TRBJ1-1 | NA | TRBV4-3 | CASSLEPGQEAFF | TGCGCCAGCAGCCTAGAACCTGGACAGGAAGCTTTCTTT
NA | TRBJ1-4 | NA | TRBV9 | CASSPAVKEGVKEKLFF | TGTGCCAGCAGCCCCGCCGTCAAGGAGGGTGTAAAGGAAAAACTGTTTTTT
NA | TRBJ1-2 | few | TRBV25-1 | CASSVGNYGYTF | TGTGCCAGCAGTGTTGGTAACTATGGCTACACCTTC
NA | TRBJ2-7 | NA | TRBV6-1 | CASSDTRRASLYEQYF | TGTGCCAGCAGTGACACGCGCCGGGCCTCTCTCTACGAGCAGTACTTC
NA | TRBJ1-6 | few | TRBV7-9 | CASSRGVRTSVSPLHF | TGTGCCAGCAGCCGGGGAGTGAGGACATCAGTTTCACCCCTCCACTTT
NA | TRBJ1-1 | NA | TRBV11-2 | CASSFEGTEAFF | TGTGCCAGCAGCTTCGAGGGGACTGAAGCTTTCTTT
NA | TRBJ1-2 | NA | TRBV18 | CASSPGQQTNYGYTF | TGTGCCAGCTCACCAGGACAGCAGACTAACTATGGCTACACCTTC
NA | TRBJ2-1 | NA | TRBV5-1 | CASSFSEQGIGNEQFF | TGCGCCAGCAGCTTCTCGGAACAGGGTATCGGCAATGAGCAGTTCTTC
NA | TRBJ2-7 | NA | TRBV7-2 | CASSSQGYEQYF | TGTGCCAGCAGCTCCCAGGGGTACGAGCAGTACTTC
TRBD2 | TRBJ2-1 | NA | TRBV15 | CATRREGLAYNEQFF | TGTGCCACCCGGAGAGAGGGACTAGCCTACAATGAGCAGTTCTTC
NA | TRBJ2-1 | NA | TRBV28 | CASSLPLLANEQFF | TGTGCCAGCAGTCTCCCCCTTTTGGCAAATGAGCAGTTCTTC
TRBD2 | TRBJ2-2 | NA | TRBV14 | CASSHLAGGTGELFF | TGTGCCAGCAGCCACCTAGCGGGGGGCACCGGGGAGCTGTTTTTT
NA | TRBJ2-7 | NA | TRBV30 | CAWGAYEQYF | TGTGCCTGGGGGGCTTACGAGCAGTACTTC
NA | TRBJ1-2 | NA | TRBV6-1 | CASSEARPLLYGYTF | TGTGCCAGCAGTGAAGCTAGGCCCTTACTCTATGGCTACACCTTC
TRBD1 | TRBJ2-7 | NA | TRBV5-6 | CASSFQTDRVREQYF | TGTGCCAGCAGCTTTCAAACGGACAGGGTACGCGAGCAGTACTTC
NA | TRBJ1-1 | NA | TRBV6-1 | CASSESGHTEAFF | TGTGCCAGCAGTGAATCGGGGCACACTGAAGCTTTCTTT
NA | TRBJ1-6 | NA | TRBV5-4 | CASSLGLTGPLHF | TGTGCCAGCAGCTTGGGGCTAACGGGGCCCCTCCACTTT
TRBD1 | TRBJ1-1 | NA | TRBV30 | CAWSVRGGQGRPGAMNTEAFF | TGTGCCTGGAGTGTGAGGGGGGGACAGGGACGGCCGGGAGCTATGAACACTGAAGCTTTCTTT
TRBD1 | TRBJ2-6 | NA | TRBV11-3 | CASSSSGGAGANVLTF | TGTGCCAGCAGCTCTTCAGGGGGCGCTGGGGCCAACGTCCTGACTTTC
NA | TRBJ2-3 | NA | TRBV11-2 | CASSPRQGGGGTDTQYF | TGTGCCAGCAGCCCCAGGCAGGGGGGCGGGGGAACAGATACGCAGTATTTT
NA | TRBJ1-4 | NA | TRBV7-9 | CASSLGGAVNEKLFF | TGTGCCAGCAGCTTAGGAGGGGCAGTTAATGAAAAACTGTTTTTT
TRBD2 | TRBJ2-2 | NA | TRBV4-2 | CASSQAPSGGSPGELFF | TGTGCCAGCAGCCAAGCTCCTAGCGGGGGGAGCCCCGGGGAGCTGTTTTTT
TRBD1 | TRBJ1-2 | NA | TRBV19 | CASKRQGDYGYTF | TGTGCCAGTAAGAGACAGGGGGACTATGGCTACACCTTC
TRBD1 | TRBJ1-1 | NA | TRBV6-6 | CASTPPRTGNTEAFF | TGTGCCAGCACCCCGCCGAGGACAGGTAACACTGAAGCTTTCTTT
TRBD2 | TRBJ2-1 | NA | TRBV5-4 | CASSLAWWGGNEQFF | TGTGCCAGCAGCTTGGCGTGGTGGGGGGGCAATGAGCAGTTCTTC
NA | TRBJ2-2 | NA | TRBV4-1 | CASSQDGPGVGGELFF | TGCGCCAGCAGCCAAGATGGGCCCGGAGTTGGCGGGGAGCTGTTTTTT
TRBD1 | TRBJ1-1 | NA | TRBV5-6 | CASGTGVRTEAFF | TGTGCCAGCGGCACAGGGGTACGGACTGAAGCTTTCTTT
NA | TRBJ1-2 | NA | TRBV7-8 | CASSLGSGRSYGYTF | TGTGCCAGCAGCTTAGGGTCCGGGCGGAGCTATGGCTACACCTTC
NA | TRBJ2-4 | NA | TRBV19 | CASSTPTFATGGIQYF | TGTGCCAGTAGTACACCTACCTTCGCGACAGGAGGCATTCAGTACTTC
TRBD2 | TRBJ2-5 | NA | TRBV19 | CASSLRTSGMQETQYF | TGTGCCAGTAGTCTCAGGACTAGCGGGATGCAAGAGACCCAGTACTTC
NA | TRBJ1-1 | few | TRBV20-1 | CSASPNTEAFF | TGCAGTGCTAGCCCTAACACTGAAGCTTTCTTT